This T cell receptor (beta chain) was observed in a study of beta chain features in type 1 diabetes. Points from the study as a whole: TCRB CDR3 length was moderately but significantly reduced in all four CD4+ subsets of Type 1 diabetes patients.

This clone has only a few counts. Its antigen is unknown. The single heparinised draw taken from each donor contained approximately 100 mL of blood on average. TCRB transcripts that were expressed got sequenced, as all of the isolated RNA had been reverse transcribed. This table comes from immunoSEQ multiplex PCR, and its TCRdb copy is limited to in-frame clones, with some not included. The data show some 280,000 clones, roughly an eighth seen once. Sequencing input: naive CD4+ T cells from blood. The clonotype was recovered from a young man with type 1 diabetes.

The CDR3 reads CASSPGLAYNEQFF. For the CDR3, the DNA is TGTGCCAGCAGCCCCGGACTAGCGTACAATGAGCAGTTCTTC. This chain uses TRBV6-5 with TRBJ2-1; 9 nucleotides match TRBD2. The V and J ends lost 6 bases and 4 bases, in that order; junction bases with no gene match: 4. Germline loops: CDR1 MNHEY, CDR2 SVGAGI. The length of the CDR3 is 14 residues.